The 16 T cell receptor beta chains below were found in one sample sequenced in a study of T cell clonality in common variable immunodeficiency. Overall study findings and caveats: Common variable immunodeficiency TCR beta sequences reportedly had fewer deletions and N-nucleotide insertions.

Antigens of these TCRs are unknown. Profiled with immunoSEQ multiplex PCR; TCRdb holds only in-frame clones, not every one. This sample shows about 28,000 clones and no singletons; just under 30% rests with the ten largest. Sequencing input: peripheral blood mononuclear cells. The receptors here all came from a human donor with common variable immunodeficiency.

As for this clone: The read comes to an end 3 residues before the CDR3 does, leaving the germline J gene to fill in the end. The genes are TRBV20-1 and TRBJ1-2; 8 bases align to TRBD1. The trim removed 6 bases at V and 5 bases at J, leaving 2 bases unmatched. The CDR3 contains 11 residues. Germline values: CDR1 DFQATT, CDR2 SNEGSKA (reference sequence). The sequenced part of the CDR3 DNA is TGCAGTGCCTGGACAGGGTATGGC. Protein: CSAWTGYG. The full CDR3 is CSAWTGYGYTF.

The sample holds a few counts of this clone. Read data end 3 residues before the CDR3 end; the end is taken from the germline J gene. The chain links TRBV7-2 to TRBJ1-6, with TRBD1 identical over 10 bases. Germline V CDR1 and CDR2: SGHTA, FQGNSA. The CDR3 length is 15 residues. The V gene end was trimmed by 4 bases and the J gene end by 5 bases; junction bases not matched to a gene: 2. The CDR3 DNA, read in part, is TGTGCCAGCAGCTCGGGGACAGGGGATAATTCACCC. Translating gives CASSSGTGDNSP. Given in full, the CDR3 is CASSSGTGDNSPLHF. Full variable domain (remainder filled in from reference TRBV7-2 and TRBJ1-6): GAGVSQSPSNKVTEKGKDVELRCDPISGHTALYWYRQSLGQGLEFLIYFQGNSAPDKSGLPSDRFSAERTGGSVSTLTIQRTQQEDSAVYLCASSSGTGDNSPLHFGNGTRLTVT.

This clone was recorded at least ten times. The read terminates 3 residues ahead of where the CDR3 ends, so the germline J gene completes it. The chain couples TRBV20-1 to TRBJ2-1, with TRBD2 identical over 11 bases. The germline gives CDR1 DFQATT, CDR2 SNEGSKA (reference sequence). The CDR3 sequence is 15 residues long. Trimming at V came to 7 bases and at J to 4 bases, leaving 9 bases not matched to a gene. CDR3 DNA, as far as it was read: TGCAGTGTAATAGCGGGGGGGCCCGTTTACAATGAG. As protein: CSVIAGGPVYNE. The entire CDR3 protein is CSVIAGGPVYNEQFF.

This clone was recorded a few times. Sequence at one end of the junction differs from germline and may be a read error. The read gets to within 3 residues of the CDR3 end, and the germline J gene fills in the rest. The V call is TRBV7-9, the J call TRBJ2-3; weak D call: TRBD2 (6 bases). CDR3 length: 12 amino acids. The germline V gene has CDR1 SEHNR and CDR2 FQNEAQ (reference sequence). The CDR3 is CSSSWGADTQYF. Incomplete CDR3 DNA: TGTTCCAGCAGCTGGGGGGCAGATACG. Complete variable domain (other parts from reference TRBV7-9 and TRBJ2-3): DTGVSQNPRHKITKRGQNVTFRCDPISEHNRLYWYRQTLGQGPEFLTYFQNEAQLEKSRLLSDRFSAERPKGSFSTLEIQRTEQGDSAMYLCSSSWGADTQYFGPGTRLTVL.

This clone has just a few counts. The read terminates 3 residues before the CDR3 end, so the remaining end is supplied by the germline J gene. The chain is built from TRBV6-7 and TRBJ1-6; 11 bases agree with TRBD1. TRBV6-7 is designated an ORF whose function remains uncertain. CDR3 size: 17 residues. Trimming took 6 bases from V and 0 from J; bases not matched to a gene: 4. The sequenced part of the CDR3 DNA is TGTGCCAGCAGGGACAGGGGGCCTTGCTCCTATAATTCACCC. Its protein is CASRDRGPCSYNSP. The full CDR3 sequence reads CASRDRGPCSYNSPLHF.

Remarks on this clone: The read falls 3 residues short of the CDR3 end, and the missing part is taken from the germline J gene. This chain joins TRBV18 and TRBJ1-3; D may be TRBD1 (6 bases). This CDR3 is built from 14 residues. Looked up from germline, CDR1 is KGHSH and CDR2 is LQKENI. V was cut by 4 bases and J by 3 bases, with 10 bases left in between. The covered CDR3 bases are TGTGCCAGCTCACTTGACAGGAGTGGAAACACC. Protein: CASSLDRSGNT. The full CDR3 protein is CASSLDRSGNTIYF.

A note on this clone: The DNA ends 3 residues before the CDR3 does, and the rest of the CDR3 is filled in from the germline J gene. The chain carries TRBV6-2 or TRBV6-3 and TRBJ2-7; D is uncertain. CDR1 MNHEY and CDR2 SVGEGT come from the germline V gene. This CDR3 comprises 14 residues. Trimming cost V 1 base and J 2 bases, with 9 bases left between them. The CDR3 bases that were read are TGTGCCAGCAGTTACTTAACACCCCCCTACGAG. Translation gives CASSYLTPPYE. The entire CDR3 sequence reads CASSYLTPPYEQYF.

This clone was observed at least ten times. The CDR3 end is not reached by the read, which stops 3 residues before it; the germline J gene fills it in. The chain employs TRBV7-6 and TRBJ1-4, with a possible D match to TRBD1 (5 bases). V was trimmed by 5 bases and J by 8 bases, leaving 15 bases between them. The germline V gene encodes CDR1 SGHVS and CDR2 FNYEAQ. The CDR3 is 14 residues long. CDR3 bases read: TGTGCCAGCAGCCCCGGGGGTACTAGAGAAAAA. Protein product: CASSPGGTREK. The CDR3 in its entirety is CASSPGGTREKLFF.

For this clone: The sequence runs out 3 residues before the end of the CDR3; the remainder is reconstructed from the germline J gene. The chain uses TRBV6-8 and TRBJ1-5; tentatively, D is TRBD1 (6 bases). CDR3 length: 16 amino acids. From germline, CDR1 is MNHGY and CDR2 SAAAGT. Trimming took off 2 bases at V and 7 bases at J, with 18 bases between the two ends. CDR3 DNA (partial): TGTGCCAGCAGTTACCCGCGGGGGGGGGCGCTGCAGCCC. It specifies CASSYPRGGALQP. Given in full, the CDR3 is CASSYPRGGALQPQHF.

There are many counts of this clone. Read data end 3 residues before the CDR3 end; the end is taken from the germline J gene. The rearrangement links TRBV30 to TRBJ2-3; TRBD2 matches at 11 bases. This CDR3 comprises 15 residues. In germline, CDR1 is GTSNPN, CDR2 SVGIG (reference sequence). The CDR3 region is CAWSPRASGGSTQYF. The sequenced CDR3 bases are TGTGCCTGGAGCCCCCGGGCTAGCGGGGGGTCGACG. Using reference TRBV30 and TRBJ2-3 for the parts outside the CDR3, the full variable domain is SQTIHQWPATLVQPVGSPLSLECTVEGTSNPNLYWYRQAAGRGLQLLFYSVGIGQISSEVPQNLSASRPQDRQFILSSKKLLLSDSGFYLCAWSPRASGGSTQYFGPGTRLTVL.

This clone was picked up many times. Partial CDR3 DNA: TGCAGTGCTAGACAACCATTAGGACAGCGATCTCCTGAA. This codes for CSARQPLGQRSPE. The entire CDR3 sequence reads CSARQPLGQRSPEAFF. This chain links TRBV20-1 with TRBJ1-1; D perhaps matches TRBD1 (6 bases). The read terminates 3 residues ahead of where the CDR3 ends, so the germline J gene completes it. V was clipped by 2 bases and J by 6 bases, with 22 bases between them. The CDR3 has 16 amino acids. Per germline, CDR1 DFQATT and CDR2 SNEGSKA (reference sequence).

This clone was counted at least ten times. With the read ending 3 residues before the CDR3 end, the germline J gene is used to fill in that end. The J gene is TRBJ2-3, the V gene TRBV6-1; maybe TRBD1 (5 bases). V lost 2 bases and J lost 0, with 12 bases in between. The CDR3 contains 16 residues. CDR1 is MNHNS and CDR2 is SASEGT in the germline V gene. CDR3 DNA (partial): TGTGCCAGCAGTGAATATCCGACAGCTAGCACAGATACG. It codes for CASSEYPTASTDT. The entire CDR3 protein is CASSEYPTASTDTQYF.

This clone was seen a handful of times. Read coverage stops 3 residues before the CDR3 terminus; the germline J gene supplies the remainder. This rearrangement joins TRBV18 to TRBJ1-1; 7 bases fit TRBD1. CDR3 length equals 15 residues. The V segment lost 4 bases and the J segment 0 bases; nucleotides outside the gene matches: 5. Germline assignment: CDR1 KGHSH and CDR2 LQKENI. The CDR3 sequence: CASSLYTGVNTEAFF. The DNA read from the CDR3 is TGTGCCAGCTCACTATACACAGGGGTGAACACTGAA.

The CDR3 sequence: CASSSSRVLGYGYTF. CDR3 DNA, as far as it was read: TGTGCCAGCAGCTCGTCCAGGGTACTCGGCTATGGC. The J gene is TRBJ1-2, the V gene TRBV7-9; D is possibly TRBD1 (5 bases). The read halts 3 residues ahead of the CDR3 end, with the missing end drawn from the germline J gene. V lost 4 bases to trimming and J lost 4 bases, with 16 bases between them. Germline V gene data show CDR1 as SEHNR and CDR2 as FQNEAQ (reference sequence). The CDR3 loop spans 15 amino acids.

This clone was detected ten times or more. From the germline J gene comes the end of the CDR3, since the read stops 3 residues before it. The rearrangement uses TRBV4-1 and TRBJ2-5; 12 bases align to TRBD2. This CDR3 contains 18 residues. V trimming: 4 bases; J trimming: 5 bases; junction bases outside the gene matches: 14. Per germline, CDR1 MGHRA and CDR2 YSYEKL. The sequenced part of the CDR3 DNA is TGCGCCAGCAGCCGGGGAGCTACTAGCGGGGGGCCAGGGGAGACC. Translating it yields CASSRGATSGGPGET. The entire CDR3 protein reads CASSRGATSGGPGETQYF.

This clone was recorded a few times. The read finishes 3 residues shy of the CDR3 end, and the germline J gene is used to complete it. The J gene is TRBJ1-4, the V gene TRBV19, with D perhaps TRBD1 (5 bases). From germline, CDR1 is LNHDA and CDR2 SQIVND (reference sequence). CDR3 length: 15 amino acids. Trimming shortened V by 5 bases and J by 3 bases, and 13 bases separated the two germline ends. The CDR3 reads CASSSPTGANEKLFF. The DNA read from the CDR3 is TGTGCCAGTAGTTCCCCCACAGGTGCTAATGAAAAA.